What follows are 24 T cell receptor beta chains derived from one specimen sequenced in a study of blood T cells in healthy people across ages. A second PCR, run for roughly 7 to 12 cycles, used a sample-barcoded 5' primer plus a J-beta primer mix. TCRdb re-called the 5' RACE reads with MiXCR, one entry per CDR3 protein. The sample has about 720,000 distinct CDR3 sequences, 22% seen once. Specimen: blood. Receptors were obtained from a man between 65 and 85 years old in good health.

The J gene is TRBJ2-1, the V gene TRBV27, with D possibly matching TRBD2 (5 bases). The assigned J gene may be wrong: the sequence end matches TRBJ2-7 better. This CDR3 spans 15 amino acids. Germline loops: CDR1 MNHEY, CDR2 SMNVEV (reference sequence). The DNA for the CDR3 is TGTGCCAGCAGTTCGGACCGCCGGGGTACAGCCGAGCAGTACTTC. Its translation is CASSSDRRGTAEQYF.

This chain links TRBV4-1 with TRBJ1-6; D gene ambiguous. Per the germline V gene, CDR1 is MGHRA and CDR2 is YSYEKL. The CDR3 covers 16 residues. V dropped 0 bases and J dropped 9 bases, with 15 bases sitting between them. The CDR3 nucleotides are TGCGCCAGCAGCCAAGATCGGAGTCGAGAGTTTTCACCCCTCCACTTT. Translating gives CASSQDRSREFSPLHF.

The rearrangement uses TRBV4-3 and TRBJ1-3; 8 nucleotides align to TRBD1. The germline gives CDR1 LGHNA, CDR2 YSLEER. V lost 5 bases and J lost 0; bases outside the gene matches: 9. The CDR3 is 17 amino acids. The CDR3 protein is CASSGGYRGCSGNTIYF. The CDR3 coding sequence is TGCGCCAGCAGCGGAGGATACAGGGGGTGCTCTGGAAACACCATATATTTT.

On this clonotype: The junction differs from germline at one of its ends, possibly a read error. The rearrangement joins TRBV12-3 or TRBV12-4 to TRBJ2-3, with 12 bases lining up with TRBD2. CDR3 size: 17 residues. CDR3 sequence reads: CASRLEELAGGPDAQYF. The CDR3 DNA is TGTGCCAGCCGGTTAGAGGAACTAGCGGGAGGCCCAGATGCGCAGTATTTT.

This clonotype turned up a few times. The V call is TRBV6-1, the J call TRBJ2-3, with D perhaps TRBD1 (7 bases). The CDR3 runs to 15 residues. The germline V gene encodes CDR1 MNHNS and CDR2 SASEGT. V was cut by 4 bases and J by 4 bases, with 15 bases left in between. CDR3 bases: TGTGCCAGCAGTGGCGGGACAGCGAGGTCAGATACGCAGTATTTT. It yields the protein CASSGGTARSDTQYF.

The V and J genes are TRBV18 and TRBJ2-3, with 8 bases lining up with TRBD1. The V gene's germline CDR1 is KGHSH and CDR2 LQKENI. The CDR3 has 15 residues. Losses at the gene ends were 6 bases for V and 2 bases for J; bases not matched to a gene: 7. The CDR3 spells CASSPGQVATDTQYF. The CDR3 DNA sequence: TGTGCCAGCTCGCCGGGACAGGTCGCCACAGATACGCAGTATTTT.

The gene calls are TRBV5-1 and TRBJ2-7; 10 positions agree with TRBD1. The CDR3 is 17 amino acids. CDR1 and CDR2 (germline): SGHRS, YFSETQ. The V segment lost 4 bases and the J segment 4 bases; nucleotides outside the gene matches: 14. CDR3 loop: CASSVSQGGQGSYEQYF. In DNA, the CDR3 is TGCGCCAGCAGCGTATCGCAAGGGGGACAGGGGTCTTACGAGCAGTACTTC.

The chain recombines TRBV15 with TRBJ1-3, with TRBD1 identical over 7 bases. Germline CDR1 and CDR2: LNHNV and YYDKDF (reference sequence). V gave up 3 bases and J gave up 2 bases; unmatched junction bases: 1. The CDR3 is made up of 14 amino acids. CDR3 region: CATSSGTAGNTIYF. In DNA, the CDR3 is TGTGCCACCAGCAGCGGGACAGCTGGAAACACCATATATTTT.

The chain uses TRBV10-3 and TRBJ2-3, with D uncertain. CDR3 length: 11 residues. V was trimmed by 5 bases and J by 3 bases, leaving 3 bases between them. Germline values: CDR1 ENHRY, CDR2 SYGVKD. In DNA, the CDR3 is TGTGCCATCAGTCGGACAGATACGCAGTATTTT. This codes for CAISRTDTQYF.

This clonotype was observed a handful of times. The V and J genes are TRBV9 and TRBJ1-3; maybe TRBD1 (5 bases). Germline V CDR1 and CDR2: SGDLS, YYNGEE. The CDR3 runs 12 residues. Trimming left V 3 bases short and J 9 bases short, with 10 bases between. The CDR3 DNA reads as TGTGCCAGCAGCGCGCGGGACGGCACCATATATTTT. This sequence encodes CASSARDGTIYF.

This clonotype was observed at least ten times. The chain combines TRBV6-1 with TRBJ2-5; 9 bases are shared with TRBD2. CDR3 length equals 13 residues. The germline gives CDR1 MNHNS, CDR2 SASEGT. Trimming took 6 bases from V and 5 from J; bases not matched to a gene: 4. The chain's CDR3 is CASRVAGVETQYF. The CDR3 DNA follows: TGTGCCAGCAGGGTAGCGGGGGTTGAGACCCAGTACTTC.

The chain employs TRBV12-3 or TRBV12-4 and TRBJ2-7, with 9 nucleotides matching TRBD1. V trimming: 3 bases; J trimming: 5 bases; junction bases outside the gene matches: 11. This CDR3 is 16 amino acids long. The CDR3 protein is CASSLSPGTGRNEQYF. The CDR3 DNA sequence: TGTGCCAGCAGTTTGAGCCCCGGGACAGGGAGGAACGAGCAGTACTTC.

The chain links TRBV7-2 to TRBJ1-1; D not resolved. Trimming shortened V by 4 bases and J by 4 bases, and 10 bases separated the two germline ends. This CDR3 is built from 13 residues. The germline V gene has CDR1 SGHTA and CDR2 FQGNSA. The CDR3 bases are TGTGCCAGCAGCTCCGCAGTGGGCACTGAAGCTTTCTTT. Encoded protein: CASSSAVGTEAFF.

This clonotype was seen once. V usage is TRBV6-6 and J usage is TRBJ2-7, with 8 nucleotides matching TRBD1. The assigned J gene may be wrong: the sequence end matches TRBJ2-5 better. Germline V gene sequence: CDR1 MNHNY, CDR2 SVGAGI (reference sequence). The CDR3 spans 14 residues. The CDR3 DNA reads TGTGCCAGCATTAATACAGGGGGACAAGAGACCCAGTACTTC. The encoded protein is CASINTGGQETQYF.

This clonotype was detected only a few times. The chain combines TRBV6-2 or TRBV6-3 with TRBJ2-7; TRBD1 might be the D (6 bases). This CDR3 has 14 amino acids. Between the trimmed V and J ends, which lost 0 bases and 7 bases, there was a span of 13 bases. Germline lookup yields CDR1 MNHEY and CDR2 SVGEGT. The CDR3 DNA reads TGTGCCAGCAGTTACTCGATTCAGGGGAGTGAGCAGTACGTC. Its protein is CASSYSIQGSEQYV.

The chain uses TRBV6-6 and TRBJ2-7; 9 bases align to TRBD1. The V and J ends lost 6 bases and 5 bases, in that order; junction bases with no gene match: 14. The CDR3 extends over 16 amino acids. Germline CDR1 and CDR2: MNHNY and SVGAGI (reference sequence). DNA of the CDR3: TGTGCCAGCAGCCGAAACGGGGGACAGGGCGGAGACGAGCAGTACTTC. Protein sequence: CASSRNGGQGGDEQYF.

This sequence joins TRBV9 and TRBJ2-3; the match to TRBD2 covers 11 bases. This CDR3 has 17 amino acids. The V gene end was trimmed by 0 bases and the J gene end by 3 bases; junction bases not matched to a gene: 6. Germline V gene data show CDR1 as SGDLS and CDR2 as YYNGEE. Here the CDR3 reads CASSVGVGTSGTDTQYF. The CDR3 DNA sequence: TGTGCCAGCAGCGTAGGGGTCGGGACTAGCGGAACAGATACGCAGTATTTT.

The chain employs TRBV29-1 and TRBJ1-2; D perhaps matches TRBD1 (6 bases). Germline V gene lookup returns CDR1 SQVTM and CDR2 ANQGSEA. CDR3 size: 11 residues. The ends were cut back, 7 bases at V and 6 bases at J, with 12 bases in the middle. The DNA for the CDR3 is TGCAGCGCCAAAAACAGGGATGGCTACACCTTC. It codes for CSAKNRDGYTF.

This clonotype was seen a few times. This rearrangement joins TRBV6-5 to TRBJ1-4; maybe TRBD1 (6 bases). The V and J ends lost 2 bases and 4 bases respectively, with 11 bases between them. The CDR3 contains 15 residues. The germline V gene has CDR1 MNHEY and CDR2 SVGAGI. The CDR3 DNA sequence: TGTGCCAGCAGTTACGAACAGGGTAGTAATGAAAAACTGTTTTTT. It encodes CASSYEQGSNEKLFF.

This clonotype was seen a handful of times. CDR3 in DNA: TGTGCCAGCAGCCAAGGAGGGGTCAGCGAAAAACTGTTTTTT. Its translation: CASSQGGVSEKLFF. This chain uses TRBV14 with TRBJ1-4; perhaps TRBD1 as D (5 bases). V lost 1 base and J lost 8, with 11 bases in between. The germline gives CDR1 SGHDN, CDR2 FVKESK. CDR3 size: 14 residues.

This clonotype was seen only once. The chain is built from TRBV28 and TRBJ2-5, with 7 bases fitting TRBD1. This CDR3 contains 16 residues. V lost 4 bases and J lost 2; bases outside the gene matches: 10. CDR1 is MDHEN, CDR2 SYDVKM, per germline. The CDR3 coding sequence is TGTGCCAGCAGTTGGGGGACAGCGACCATTCAAGAGACCCAGTACTTC. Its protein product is CASSWGTATIQETQYF.

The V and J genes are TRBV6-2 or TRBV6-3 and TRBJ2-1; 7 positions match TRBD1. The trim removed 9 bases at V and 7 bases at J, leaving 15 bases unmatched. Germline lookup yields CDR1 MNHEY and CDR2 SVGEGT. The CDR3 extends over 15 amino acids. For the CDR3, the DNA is TGTGCCAGTTCGGAGGACAGGCCCTTGGGGAATGAGCAGTTCTTC. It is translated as CASSEDRPLGNEQFF.

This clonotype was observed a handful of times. CDR3 nucleotide sequence: TGCGCCAGCAGCCAATGGGGACTAGCGGGAGGCTCTACGCAGTATTTT. It translates to CASSQWGLAGGSTQYF. The chain combines TRBV4-3 with TRBJ2-3; TRBD2 matches 15 bases. Germline V gene sequence: CDR1 LGHNA, CDR2 YSLEER. This CDR3 contains 16 residues. Germline trimming cut 2 bases from V and 8 bases from J; bases unmatched to any gene: 5.

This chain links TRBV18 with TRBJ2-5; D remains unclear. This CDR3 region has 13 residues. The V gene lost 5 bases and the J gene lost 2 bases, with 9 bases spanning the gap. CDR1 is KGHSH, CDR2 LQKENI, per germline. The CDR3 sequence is CASSWARQETQYF. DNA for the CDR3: TGTGCCAGCTCATGGGCCCGGCAAGAGACCCAGTACTTC.